These 23 T cell receptor beta chains share one sample of origin, sequenced in a study of vaccination and CD4 T cells after COVID-19. An Oncomine TCR Beta short-read assay was used to sequence the DNA from cultured CD4+ T cells. TCRdb called the PCR reads again in MiXCR, with one record for every CDR3 protein. The sample shows roughly 19,000 distinct CDR3 sequences, approximately 52% of them seen only once. Treatment denoted: approximately 9-day PBMC culture with coronavirus spike peptide pools or control peptides (ViraFEST assay). These receptors have no identified antigens. Here the sequenced sample was CD4+ T cells from blood, cultured in vitro, taken after SARS-CoV-2 vaccination. The source of these receptors is a human donor who had recovered from COVID-19.

The V and J genes are TRBV11-3 and TRBJ1-6; 9 nucleotides line up with TRBD1. Germline-derived CDR1 and CDR2 are SGHNT and YENEEA. J gave up 7 bases and V 5 bases, and 6 bases lay outside the gene matches. The CDR3 spans 15 residues. The CDR3 DNA reads as TGTGCCAGCAGCAAGATGACAGGGGGAAATTCACCCCTCCACTTT. Translating it yields CASSKMTGGNSPLHF.

The chain is built from TRBV2 and TRBJ1-1; D might be TRBD1 (6 bases). The CDR3 has 14 amino acids. Germline-derived CDR1 and CDR2 are SNHLY and FYNNEI. Trimming stripped 7 bases from V and 4 bases from J, with 16 bases between. CDR3 region: CASIRDTTSTEAFF. For the CDR3, the DNA is TGTGCCAGCATAAGGGACACAACCTCCACTGAAGCTTTCTTT.

This rearrangement joins TRBV6-1 to TRBJ2-5; 7 nucleotides align to TRBD1. In germline, CDR1 is MNHNS, CDR2 SASEGT. The V segment lost 7 bases and the J segment 4 bases; nucleotides outside the gene matches: 15. The CDR3 has 16 amino acids. This CDR3 reads CASMRAPGQNPETQYF. The CDR3 bases are TGTGCCAGCATGCGGGCCCCGGGACAGAATCCAGAGACCCAGTACTTC.

This clonotype ranks as medium-sized. The chain joins TRBV24-1 to TRBJ2-3; D is unresolved. The germline V gene encodes CDR1 KGHDR and CDR2 SFDVKD. The CDR3 loop spans 15 amino acids. V was shortened by 7 bases and J by 8 bases, with 21 bases between the two germline ends. CDR3 amino acids: CATSWNGAGSLTQYF. Here the CDR3 DNA reads TGTGCCACCAGCTGGAACGGAGCAGGTTCCCTTACGCAGTATTTT.

This clonotype was observed a handful of times. The J gene is TRBJ2-4, the V gene TRBV20-1, with no clear D. CDR1 DFQATT and CDR2 SNEGSKA come from the germline V gene (reference sequence). Trimming took off 3 bases at V and 5 bases at J, with 8 bases between the two ends. The length of the CDR3 is 12 residues. CDR3 in amino acids: CSARDHQNIQYF. The CDR3 nucleotides are TGCAGTGCTAGGGACCACCAAAACATTCAGTACTTC.

The rearrangement joins TRBV19 to TRBJ1-1, with 8 bases that match TRBD1. CDR1 LNHDA and CDR2 SQIVND come from the germline V gene (reference sequence). The CDR3 runs to 17 residues. Trimming took 8 bases from V and 4 from J; bases not matched to a gene: 18. This CDR3 reads CASAPSRGQGSSTEAFF. The CDR3 DNA reads as TGTGCCAGTGCTCCTAGCAGGGGGCAGGGCTCGAGCACTGAAGCTTTCTTT.

The table lists this clonotype with a count of one. The chain links TRBV28 to TRBJ2-7; maybe TRBD1 (6 bases). V was pared by 2 bases and J by 2 bases, with 19 bases between. The germline gives CDR1 MDHEN, CDR2 SYDVKM. This CDR3 is 17 amino acids long. The CDR3 sequence is CASSLGRGIVGPYEQYF. The CDR3 DNA sequence: TGTGCCAGCAGTTTAGGTAGGGGGATTGTAGGTCCCTACGAGCAGTACTTC.

The chain combines TRBV24-1 with TRBJ2-3; D perhaps matches TRBD2 (7 bases). The germline V gene encodes CDR1 KGHDR and CDR2 SFDVKD. Trimming shortened V by 10 bases and J by 6 bases, and 16 bases separated the two germline ends. There are 13 residues in the CDR3. CDR3 residues: CATKRGGRDTQYF. For the CDR3, the DNA is TGTGCCACTAAAAGGGGGGGAAGGGATACGCAGTATTTT.

V usage is TRBV20-1 and J usage is TRBJ2-1; D not resolved. The CDR3 is 15 residues long. Germline V gene lookup returns CDR1 DFQATT and CDR2 SNEGSKA (reference sequence). The V and J ends lost 0 bases and 12 bases respectively, with 21 bases between them. CDR3 nucleotides: TGCAGTGCTAGAGATATTGGGAACCCCCTATCAGGGCAGTTCTTC. Amino acids: CSARDIGNPLSGQFF.

The chain's CDR3 is CASSRGGLSSGGYTF. In nucleotides, the CDR3 is TGTGCCAGCAGCAGAGGAGGGCTCTCCAGCGGGGGCTACACCTTC. This chain joins TRBV6-2 or TRBV6-3 and TRBJ1-2; D is unresolved. Germline lookup yields CDR1 MNHEY and CDR2 SVGEGT. This CDR3 contains 15 residues. Trimming took off 6 bases at V and 8 bases at J, with 22 bases between the two ends.

CDR3 DNA sequence: TGTGCCACCGATACGGGCCAACAAGAGACCCAGTACTTC. This sequence encodes CATDTGQQETQYF. The rearrangement links TRBV10-3 to TRBJ2-5; D is ambiguous. V was pared by 10 bases and J by 2 bases, with 14 bases between. This CDR3 comprises 13 residues. Germline V CDR1 and CDR2: ENHRY, SYGVKD.

This rearrangement joins TRBV7-6 to TRBJ1-5; D is uncertain. Trimming removed 2 bases from V and 3 bases from J, with 5 bases in between. CDR3 length: 13 amino acids. The germline V gene encodes CDR1 SGHVS and CDR2 FNYEAQ. The CDR3 protein is CASSLSDNQPQHF. In nucleotides, the CDR3 is TGTGCCAGCAGCTTAAGTGACAATCAGCCCCAGCATTTT.

The chain couples TRBV6-2 or TRBV6-3 to TRBJ2-3; weak D call: TRBD2 (6 bases). Deletions cut 4 bases from V and 0 bases from J, with 11 bases between. The germline CDR1 and CDR2 sequences are MNHEY and SVGEGT. The CDR3 has 15 amino acids. This CDR3 is CASSFSGTSTDTQYF. CDR3 nucleotide sequence: TGTGCCAGCAGTTTTAGCGGAACTAGCACAGATACGCAGTATTTT.

This clonotype was seen only a few times. The DNA of the CDR3 is TGTGCCAGCAGCTACCGGACGGATGGCTACACCTTC. Translating gives CASSYRTDGYTF. V gene TRBV7-9 combines with J gene TRBJ1-2, with D hard to call. Trimming took off 4 bases at V and 6 bases at J, with 9 bases between the two ends. The CDR3 spans 12 residues. CDR1 and CDR2 (germline): SEHNR, FQNEAQ (reference sequence).

This clonotype was seen a few times. The chain employs TRBV27 and TRBJ1-2; TRBD1 aligns across 7 bases. Germline CDR1 reads MNHEY; CDR2 reads SMNVEV (reference sequence). The CDR3 loop spans 14 amino acids. V gave up 8 bases and J gave up 7 bases; unmatched junction bases: 13. The CDR3 DNA follows: TGTGCCAGCGGCCGACAGGGACTACCCGGTGGCTACACCTTC. Translation gives CASGRQGLPGGYTF.

The V gene is TRBV7-2, the J gene TRBJ2-7, with TRBD2 matching 10 bases. Germline V gene sequence: CDR1 SGHTA, CDR2 FQGNSA. The CDR3 has 16 amino acids. The J segment lost 3 bases and the V segment lost 1 base, leaving 6 bases of the junction unmatched. CDR3 residues: CASSLEGSSGSYEQYF. CDR3 coding DNA: TGTGCCAGCAGCTTAGAAGGGTCTAGCGGGAGCTACGAGCAGTACTTC.

The J gene is TRBJ2-7, the V gene TRBV7-2, with D maybe TRBD2 (5 bases). This CDR3 region has 15 residues. V dropped 1 base and J dropped 2 bases, with 12 bases sitting between them. Germline CDR1 reads SGHTA; CDR2 reads FQGNSA. The CDR3 protein is CASSLGSRVPYEQYF. For the CDR3, the DNA is TGTGCCAGCAGCTTAGGGTCGCGGGTCCCCTACGAGCAGTACTTC.

Only a few counts were recorded for this clonotype. This rearrangement joins TRBV6-1 to TRBJ2-2, with 8 bases fitting TRBD1. V was clipped by 5 bases and J by 5 bases; unmatched bases: 4. CDR1 is MNHNS, CDR2 SASEGT, per germline. The CDR3 extends over 14 amino acids. The CDR3 coding sequence is TGTGCCAGCAGTACCCGGACAGGGACCGGGGAGCTGTTTTTT. Translation gives CASSTRTGTGELFF.

The chain uses TRBV20-1 and TRBJ2-1, with D possibly being TRBD2 (5 bases). Trimming pared 5 bases from V and 1 base from J, leaving 12 bases between. Germline loops: CDR1 DFQATT, CDR2 SNEGSKA (reference sequence). The CDR3 loop spans 14 amino acids. As DNA, the CDR3 is TGCAGTGCTTTAGCGATCGTATCCTACAATGAGCAGTTCTTC. This translates into CSALAIVSYNEQFF.

This clonotype showed up just a few times. The genes are TRBV6-1 and TRBJ2-7; tentatively, D is TRBD1 (5 bases). CDR1 and CDR2 (germline): MNHNS, SASEGT. The germline V and J ends were trimmed by 3 bases and 11 bases, with 14 bases remaining between them. This CDR3 has 12 amino acids. In DNA form, the CDR3 reads TGTGCCAGCAGTGAGGGGTTGACAGAGGAGTACTTC. This sequence encodes CASSEGLTEEYF.

The chain has TRBV20-1 and TRBJ2-5, with D perhaps TRBD2 (6 bases). The CDR3 spans 14 residues. CDR1 DFQATT and CDR2 SNEGSKA come from the germline V gene (reference sequence). V lost 5 bases, J lost 5 bases, and 18 bases lay in between. Written as DNA, the CDR3 is TGCAGTGCTGCCCGGGGGACGAGCCGGGAGACCCAGTACTTC. This gives the protein CSAARGTSRETQYF.

The chain has TRBV7-9 and TRBJ1-6; tentative D call: TRBD1 (5 bases). V lost 5 bases to trimming and J lost 12 bases, with 14 bases between them. The CDR3 spans 13 residues. CDR1 and CDR2 from the germline V gene are SEHNR and FQNEAQ (reference sequence). CDR3: CASSPGASRPLHF. As DNA, the CDR3 is TGTGCCAGCAGCCCCGGGGCATCTCGACCCCTCCACTTT.

V and J are TRBV7-2 and TRBJ1-1; D unclear. V was shortened by 7 bases and J by 0 bases, with 15 bases between the two germline ends. Germline-derived CDR1 and CDR2 are SGHTA and FQGNSA. This CDR3 has 15 residues. The CDR3: CASTVGGTVNTEAFF. For the CDR3, the DNA is TGTGCCAGCACAGTAGGCGGTACGGTGAACACTGAAGCTTTCTTT.